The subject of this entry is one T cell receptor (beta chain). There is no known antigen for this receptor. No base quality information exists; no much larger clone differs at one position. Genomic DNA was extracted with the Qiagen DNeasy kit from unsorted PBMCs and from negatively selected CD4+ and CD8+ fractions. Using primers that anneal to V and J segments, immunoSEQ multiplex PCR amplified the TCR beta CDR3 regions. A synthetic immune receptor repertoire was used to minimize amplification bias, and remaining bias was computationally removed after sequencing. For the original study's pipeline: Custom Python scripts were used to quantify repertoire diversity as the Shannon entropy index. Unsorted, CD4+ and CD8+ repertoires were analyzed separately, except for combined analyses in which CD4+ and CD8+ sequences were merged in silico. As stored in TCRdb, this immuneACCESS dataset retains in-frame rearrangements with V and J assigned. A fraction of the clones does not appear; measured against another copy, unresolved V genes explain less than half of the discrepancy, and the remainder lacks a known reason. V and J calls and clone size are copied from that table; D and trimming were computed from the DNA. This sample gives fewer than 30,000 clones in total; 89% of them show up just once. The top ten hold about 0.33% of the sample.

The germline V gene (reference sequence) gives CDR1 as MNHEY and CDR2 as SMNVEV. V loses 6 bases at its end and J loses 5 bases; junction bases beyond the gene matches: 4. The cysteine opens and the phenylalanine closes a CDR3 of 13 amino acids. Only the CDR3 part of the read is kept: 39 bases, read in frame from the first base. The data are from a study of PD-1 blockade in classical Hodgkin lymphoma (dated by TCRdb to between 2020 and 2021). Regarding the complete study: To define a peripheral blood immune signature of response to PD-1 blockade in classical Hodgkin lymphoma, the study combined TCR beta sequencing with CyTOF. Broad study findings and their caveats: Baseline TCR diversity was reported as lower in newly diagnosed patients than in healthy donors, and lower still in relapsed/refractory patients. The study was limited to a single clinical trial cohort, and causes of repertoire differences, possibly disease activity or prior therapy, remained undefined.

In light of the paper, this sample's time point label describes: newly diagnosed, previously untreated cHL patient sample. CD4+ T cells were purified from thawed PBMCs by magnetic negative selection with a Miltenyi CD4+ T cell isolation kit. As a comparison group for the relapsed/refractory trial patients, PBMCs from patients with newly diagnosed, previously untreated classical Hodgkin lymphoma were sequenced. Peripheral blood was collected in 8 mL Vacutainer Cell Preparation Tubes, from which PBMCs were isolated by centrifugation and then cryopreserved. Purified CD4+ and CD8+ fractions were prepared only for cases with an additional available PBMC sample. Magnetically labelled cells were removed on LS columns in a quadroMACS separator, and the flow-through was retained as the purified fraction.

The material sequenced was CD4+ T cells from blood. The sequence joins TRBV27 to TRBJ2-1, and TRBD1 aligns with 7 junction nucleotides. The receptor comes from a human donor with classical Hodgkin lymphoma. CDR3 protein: CASRRQGNNEQFF. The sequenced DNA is TGTGCCAGCAGGCGACAGGGAAACAATGAGCAGTTCTTC.